These T cell receptor beta chains were read from a single sample in a study of blood T cell repertoires in COVID-19. Clones were read by immunoSEQ multiplex PCR, and TCRdb kept only the in-frame ones, dropping some. Among 140,000 or so clones listed, approximately 89% were seen once. Source material: peripheral blood. Receptors were obtained from a woman aged 45 to 65 with acute or convalescent COVID-19. Each CDR3 is given with its conserved first and last residue. D genes are given only for firm matches. Clone size is not always given. Where it is, it says once, few, many or a class for expanded clones.

clone size | D gene | J gene | V gene | CDR3 protein | CDR3 DNA
- | - | TRBJ1-2 | TRBV6-4 | CASSSGGSPVGYTF | TGTGCCAGCTCCTCGGGCGGGTCCCCGGTCGGCTACACCTTC
- | - | TRBJ2-7 | TRBV9 | CASSPGTGYEQYF | TGTGCCAGCAGCCCAGGGACTGGGTACGAGCAGTACTTC
- | TRBD1 | TRBJ1-2 | TRBV6-5 | CASSYSDRVDNTF | TGTGCCAGCAGTTACTCTGACAGGGTCGACAACACCTTC
once | - | TRBJ2-1 | TRBV5-4 | CASSFFITSSYNEQFF | TGTGCCAGCAGCTTTTTCATAACGAGCTCCTACAATGAGCAGTTCTTC
- | TRBD1 | TRBJ1-5 | TRBV7-2 | CASSDRGGSNQPQHF | TGTGCCAGCAGTGACAGGGGAGGTAGCAATCAGCCCCAGCATTTT
- | TRBD2 | TRBJ2-7 | TRBV27 | CASSFQLAGGMYEQYF | TGTGCCAGCAGTTTCCAACTAGCGGGAGGGATGTACGAGCAGTACTTC
- | TRBD2 | TRBJ2-7 | TRBV5-8 | CASSLAPGLAGVEQYF | TGTGCCAGCAGCTTGGCGCCGGGACTAGCGGGAGTCGAGCAGTACTTC
- | - | TRBJ2-1 | TRBV10-2 | CASSVFNNEQFF | TGCGCCAGCAGTGTTTTTAACAATGAGCAGTTCTTC
once | TRBD2 | TRBJ2-1 | TRBV3-1/TRBV3-2 | CASSQGTSGSLSYNEQFF | TGTGCCAGCAGCCAAGGGACTAGCGGGAGCCTCTCCTACAATGAGCAGTTCTTC
- | TRBD2 | TRBJ2-1 | TRBV18 | CASSPGGSSYNEQFF | TGTGCCAGCTCACCAGGCGGGAGCTCCTACAATGAGCAGTTCTTC
once | - | TRBJ2-1 | TRBV5-5 | CASSPGFVSYNEQFF | TGTGCCAGCAGCCCAGGGTTCGTATCCTACAATGAGCAGTTCTTC